These 22 T cell receptor beta chains came from one sample sequenced in a study of cytomegalovirus exposure and HLA in healthy donors. 60 Vbeta and 13 Jbeta primers were used in PCR. The assay was immunoSEQ multiplex PCR, and TCRdb's table has in-frame clones only and misses some. The table has 100,000 to 150,000 clones, 81% seen once. Material for sequencing was PBMCs. Source of these receptors: a woman under 40 in good health and CMV-seronegative.

The rearrangement joins TRBV29-1 to TRBJ1-1; 7 bases are shared with TRBD1. The CDR3 totals 13 residues. The ends lost 6 bases at V and 0 bases at J; junction bases unmatched: 4. Germline V gene data show CDR1 as SQVTM and CDR2 as ANQGSEA. CDR3 sequence (DNA): TGCAGCGTGGTTGGACAGGTGAACACTGAAGCTTTCTTT. Translation: CSVVGQVNTEAFF.

The chain employs TRBV27 and TRBJ1-2; maybe TRBD1 (5 bases). Germline-derived CDR1 and CDR2 are MNHEY and SMNVEV (reference sequence). This CDR3 contains 13 residues. V lost 3 bases and J lost 6, with 11 bases in between. CDR3 residues: CASSFRLGHGYTF. The CDR3 region has the DNA TGTGCCAGCAGTTTCCGGCTGGGGCATGGCTACACCTTC.

The V gene is TRBV16, the J gene TRBJ1-4; D is ambiguous. CDR1 is KGHSY and CDR2 is FQNENV in the germline V gene. With 2 bases removed from V and 6 bases from J, the gap between germline ends came to 10 bases. The CDR3 consists of 14 residues. The CDR3 sequence: CASSQNGGYEKLFF. CDR3 in DNA: TGTGCCAGCAGCCAAAATGGAGGGTATGAAAAACTGTTTTTT. The full variable domain, with the rest looked up from reference TRBV16 and TRBJ1-4, is GEEVAQTPKHLVRGEGQKAKLYCAPIKGHSYVFWYQQVLKNEFKFLISFQNENVFDETGMPKERFSAKCLPNSPCSLEIQATKLEDSAVYFCASSQNGGYEKLFFGSGTQLSVL.

The chain recombines TRBV12-5 with TRBJ2-6, with D possibly TRBD1 on 7 matching bases. The germline CDR1 and CDR2 sequences are LGHNT and FRNRAP. The CDR3 runs to 14 residues. V was pared by 5 bases and J by 4 bases, with 9 bases between. DNA for the CDR3: TGTGCTAGTGGTGCGGGACAGGGGGCCAACGTCCTGACTTTC. The encoded protein is CASGAGQGANVLTF. The full variable domain, rest sourced from reference TRBV12-5 and TRBJ2-6, is DARVTQTPRHKVTEMGQEVTMRCQPILGHNTVFWYRQTMMQGLELLAYFRNRAPLDDSGMPKDRFSAEMPDATLATLKIQPSEPRDSAVYFCASGAGQGANVLTFGAGSRLTVL.

The chain links TRBV6-5 to TRBJ2-7; TRBD1 might be the D (6 bases). V lost 2 bases and J 3 bases, leaving 11 bases between the germline ends. The CDR3 is 14 residues long. CDR1 MNHEY and CDR2 SVGAGI come from the germline V gene. The CDR3 bases are TGTGCCAGCAGTTACGGGGGCACAAACTACGAGCAGTACTTC. The encoded protein is CASSYGGTNYEQYF.

The V gene is TRBV6-5, the J gene TRBJ1-2; D remains unclear. Germline lookup yields CDR1 MNHEY and CDR2 SVGAGI. The CDR3 runs 15 residues. V was shortened by 0 bases and J by 8 bases, with 16 bases between the two germline ends. CDR3 residues: CASSYSRAGIVGYTF. Here the CDR3 DNA reads TGTGCCAGCAGTTACTCGCGGGCCGGGATAGTAGGCTACACCTTC.

J is TRBJ1-2 and V is TRBV19; 7 nucleotides agree with TRBD1. After removal of 1 base from V and 1 base from J, the junction contained 6 bases not matched to a gene. This CDR3 is built from 16 residues. Germline CDR1 and CDR2: LNHDA and SQIVND (reference sequence). The CDR3 region has the DNA TGTGCCAGTAGTATAGCGGGACAGTCTTATAACTATGGCTACACCTTC. This encodes CASSIAGQSYNYGYTF.

This clone was picked up a small number of times. The chain employs TRBV5-6 and TRBJ2-1; 14 nucleotides line up with TRBD2. The CDR3 length is 14 residues. After removal of 4 bases from V and 10 bases from J, the junction contained 4 bases not matched to a gene. Germline CDR1 reads SGHDT; CDR2 reads YYEEEE. CDR3 sequence reads: CASSATSGRAEQFF. CDR3 sequence (DNA): TGTGCCAGCAGCGCGACTAGCGGGAGGGCAGAGCAGTTCTTC.

This sequence joins TRBV7-9 and TRBJ2-3, with TRBD2 matching 7 bases. This CDR3 comprises 15 residues. Germline CDR1 SEHNR, CDR2 FQNEAQ (reference sequence). J lost 2 bases, V lost 5 bases, and 7 bases had no gene match. The CDR3 sequence is CASSLRLAPTDTQYF. As DNA, the CDR3 is TGTGCCAGCAGCCTCCGACTAGCACCCACAGATACGCAGTATTTT.

The V and J genes are TRBV9 and TRBJ2-5, with 9 bases matching TRBD1. The V gene end was trimmed by 3 bases and the J gene end by 2 bases; junction bases not matched to a gene: 2. CDR1 and CDR2 (germline): SGDLS, YYNGEE. The CDR3 contains 14 residues. The DNA of the CDR3 is TGTGCCAGCAGCGCACAGGGGGCTCAAGAGACCCAGTACTTC. It is translated as CASSAQGAQETQYF.

This rearrangement joins TRBV27 to TRBJ2-1, with 7 positions matching TRBD1. CDR3 size: 14 residues. The V and J ends lost 7 bases and 4 bases, in that order; junction bases with no gene match: 7. Germline assignment: CDR1 MNHEY and CDR2 SMNVEV (reference sequence). The CDR3 here is CASTPGQTYNEQFF. CDR3 nucleotide sequence: TGTGCCAGCACCCCGGGACAGACTTACAATGAGCAGTTCTTC.

This clone was seen a few times. The chain's CDR3 is CAWTQGAGGPYAGELFF. CDR3 nucleotide sequence: TGTGCCTGGACCCAGGGGGCGGGAGGGCCCTATGCCGGGGAGCTGTTTTTT. The V gene is TRBV30, the J gene TRBJ2-2; TRBD2 might be the D (9 bases). Per the germline V gene, CDR1 is GTSNPN and CDR2 is SVGIG (reference sequence). This CDR3 has 17 residues. V was trimmed by 4 bases and J by 6 bases, leaving 24 bases between them. The full variable domain, with the rest looked up from reference TRBV30 and TRBJ2-2, is SQTIHQWPATLVQPVGSPLSLECTVEGTSNPNLYWYRQAAGRGLQLLFYSVGIGQISSEVPQNLSASRPQDRQFILSSKKLLLSDSGFYLCAWTQGAGGPYAGELFFGEGSRLTVL.

The chain joins TRBV9 to TRBJ1-2; D is possibly TRBD1 (6 bases). Germline CDR1 reads SGDLS; CDR2 reads YYNGEE. V was trimmed by 0 bases and J by 6 bases, leaving 15 bases between them. The CDR3 covers 15 residues. The CDR3 region has the DNA TGTGCCAGCAGCGTAGATTGGACAGCACCCCATGGCTACACCTTC. Encoded protein: CASSVDWTAPHGYTF.

The chain combines TRBV9 with TRBJ2-3, with TRBD2 matching over 10 bases. Germline V gene sequence: CDR1 SGDLS, CDR2 YYNGEE. The CDR3 is 14 amino acids. V gave up 4 bases and J gave up 3 bases; unmatched junction bases: 2. Here the CDR3 DNA reads TGTGCCAGCAGCTCTAGCGGGGGTACAGATACGCAGTATTTT. This encodes CASSSSGGTDTQYF.

This clone was observed a single time. The chain is built from TRBV5-1 and TRBJ2-7; D perhaps matches TRBD1 (5 bases). Germline V lookup: CDR1 SGHRS, CDR2 YFSETQ. The CDR3 length is 17 residues. V lost 4 bases to trimming and J lost 1 base, with 21 bases between them. The CDR3, as DNA: TGCGCCAGCAGCACAGAACCCAGGGCTTCAAGTTCCTACGAGCAGTACTTC. This translates into CASSTEPRASSSYEQYF.

J is TRBJ2-1 and V is TRBV4-2; 7 positions agree with TRBD2. Germline V gene lookup returns CDR1 LGHNA and CDR2 YNFKEQ. The junction had 10 bases not matched to a gene; V was cut back by 3 bases and J by 5 bases. The CDR3 has 16 amino acids. The CDR3 coding sequence is TGTGCCAGCAGCCACCCCCCGGGACTACCCGACAATGAGCAGTTCTTC. It translates to CASSHPPGLPDNEQFF.

This clone occurred once. CDR3 region: CASSLGASALTDTQYF. The CDR3 DNA reads TGCGCCAGCAGCTTGGGGGCTAGCGCCCTCACAGATACGCAGTATTTT. This chain connects TRBV5-1 to TRBJ2-3, with D possibly matching TRBD2 (6 bases). The CDR3 has 16 residues. The germline V and J ends were trimmed by 0 bases and 2 bases, with 13 bases remaining between them. CDR1 and CDR2 (germline): SGHRS, YFSETQ.

The J gene is TRBJ2-7, the V gene TRBV19, with 12 bases lining up with TRBD2. The CDR3 covers 14 residues. CDR1 is LNHDA, CDR2 SQIVND, per germline (reference sequence). V gave up 5 bases and J gave up 4 bases; unmatched junction bases: 3. In DNA form, the CDR3 reads TGTGCCAGTAGTCCACTAGCGGGAGGTTACGAGCAGTACTTC. Translating it yields CASSPLAGGYEQYF.

V gene TRBV6-5 combines with J gene TRBJ1-2; D is perhaps TRBD1 (6 bases). V lost 1 base, J lost 4 bases, and 16 bases lay in between. The CDR3 is 16 amino acids. In germline, CDR1 is MNHEY, CDR2 SVGAGI. CDR3 region: CASSYFLGGMGYGYTF. The CDR3 bases are TGTGCCAGCAGTTACTTTCTAGGGGGTATGGGCTATGGCTACACCTTC.

The chain employs TRBV2 and TRBJ2-3; TRBD1 aligns across 8 bases. CDR3 length equals 16 residues. Germline V gene lookup returns CDR1 SNHLY and CDR2 FYNNEI. Germline trimming cut 5 bases from V and 2 bases from J; bases unmatched to any gene: 9. CDR3 nucleotides: TGTGCCAGCAGTAGGACAGGGCGCCAACCCACAGATACGCAGTATTTT. Translated: CASSRTGRQPTDTQYF. The entire variable domain, with the rest obtained from reference TRBV2 and TRBJ2-3, is as follows: EPEVTQTPSHQVTQMGQEVILRCVPISNHLYFYWYRQILGQKVEFLVSFYNNEISEKSEIFDDQFSVERPDGSNFTLKIRSTKLEDSAMYFCASSRTGRQPTDTQYFGPGTRLTVL.

The V and J genes are TRBV7-2 and TRBJ2-5, with 14 bases lining up with TRBD2. The CDR3 consists of 16 residues. The V gene end was trimmed by 4 bases and the J gene end by 7 bases; junction bases not matched to a gene: 8. Germline V gives CDR1 SGHTA, CDR2 FQGNSA. The CDR3 sequence is CASSSRTSGRYGTQYF. The CDR3, as DNA: TGTGCCAGCAGCTCGAGGACTAGCGGGAGGTATGGGACCCAGTACTTC.

V usage is TRBV5-3 and J usage is TRBJ1-4; 8 nucleotides match TRBD1. Being an ORF, TRBV5-3 has a function that is uncertain. The CDR3 contains 16 residues. V shed 4 bases and J 6 bases; nucleotides not matched to a gene: 11. The CDR3 region is CARSQRTGSKDEKLFF. CDR3 sequence (DNA): TGTGCCAGAAGCCAACGGACAGGGAGCAAGGATGAAAAACTGTTTTTT.